These T cell receptor beta chains were read from a single sample in a study of shared clonotypes between healthy human individuals. TCRdb's copy holds only in-frame clones and misses some; the assay was immunoSEQ multiplex PCR. The sample lists around 2.1 million clones, about 92% seen once, with under 2% in the top ten. Sequencing was carried out using naive CD8+ T cells from PBMCs. The receptor source for this set is a man between 18 and 35 years old in good health. Some clones in this sample may be carry-over from other donors' samples. CDR3s include the opening cysteine and the closing phenylalanine or tryptophan. The listing skips clone size in some rows; elsewhere it reads once, few, many or a size class.

j_call | clone_size | v_call | cdr3_aa
TRBJ2-7 | NA | TRBV28 | CASSLSSTLDEQYF
TRBJ2-7 | NA | TRBV9 | CASSTRQSSYEQYF
TRBJ2-5 | NA | TRBV9 | CASSVGQTGKETQYF
TRBJ2-7 | NA | TRBV7-8 | CASSLVSWTAKYEQYF
TRBJ2-1 | NA | TRBV7-6 | CASSLGSGVSNEQFF
TRBJ2-1 | NA | TRBV9 | CASSPRGNLYNEQFF
TRBJ1-1 | NA | TRBV27 | CASSPQLNTEAFF
TRBJ2-1 | NA | TRBV13 | CASSLGSRSHEQFF
TRBJ1-1 | NA | TRBV5-5 | CASSPRGVNTEAFF
TRBJ1-1 | NA | TRBV7-9 | CASSHGGNRGEAFF
TRBJ2-7 | NA | TRBV19 | CASSIPGSPYEQYF
TRBJ2-2 | NA | TRBV6-1 | CASIWPGANTGELFF
TRBJ1-5 | NA | TRBV6-5 | CASSSGWGQPQHF
TRBJ2-7 | NA | TRBV27 | CASSGDRGPSSYEQYF
TRBJ2-5 | NA | TRBV2 | CASSPKRETQETQYF
TRBJ1-2 | NA | TRBV9 | CASSVAASGTNYGYTF
TRBJ2-1 | once | TRBV27 | CASSFGGAYNEQFF
TRBJ2-1 | NA | TRBV5-1 | CASSGPVARPYNEQFF
TRBJ2-2 | NA | TRBV7-9 | CASSHSTSPGELFF
TRBJ2-1 | NA | TRBV28 | CASSLRGPTTNEQFF
TRBJ2-1 | NA | TRBV5-6 | CASSLTASYEQFF
TRBJ2-1 | NA | TRBV7-9 | CASSYSGLSYNEQFF